The 31 T cell receptor beta chains below all came from one sample that was sequenced in a study of identical twins. Each CDR3 protein is one row after TCRdb ran MiXCR on the 5' RACE reads. The sample records some 1,700,000 distinct CDR3 sequences, about 32% being singletons. The sample taken for sequencing was cord blood. The source is a newborn girl in good health.

This chain uses TRBV20-1 with TRBJ2-1; 14 bases align to TRBD2. The trim removed 3 bases at V and 7 bases at J, leaving 17 bases unmatched. The CDR3 consists of 19 residues. In germline, CDR1 is DFQATT, CDR2 SNEGSKA (reference sequence). The CDR3 sequence is CSARGGLAGGLLWGNEQFF. CDR3 nucleotides: TGCAGTGCTAGGGGAGGACTAGCGGGAGGCCTTCTCTGGGGAAATGAGCAGTTCTTC.

This clonotype was counted many times. This chain connects TRBV10-3 to TRBJ2-3; no clear D. The V end lost 0 bases, the J end lost 3 bases, and 10 bases lay between the germline ends. Germline CDR1 reads ENHRY; CDR2 reads SYGVKD. The CDR3 is made up of 15 amino acids. CDR3 region: CAISESKALTDTQYF. The CDR3 region has the DNA TGTGCCATCAGTGAGTCGAAGGCCTTAACAGATACGCAGTATTTT.

This clonotype was seen a few times. The J gene is TRBJ2-5, the V gene TRBV3-1; maybe TRBD2 (6 bases). The DNA end favors TRBJ2-7, so the J call may be wrong. The CDR3 covers 14 residues. Germline CDR1 LGHDT, CDR2 YNNKEL (reference sequence). The CDR3 here is CASSHTQGGNEQYF. The DNA of the CDR3 is TGTGCCAGCAGCCATACGCAGGGAGGTAACGAGCAGTACTTC.

This clonotype has just a few counts. The rearrangement uses TRBV6-5 and TRBJ2-1; TRBD2 aligns across 8 bases. V shed 0 bases, J shed 5 bases, and the junction held 9 bases outside the gene matches. Germline CDR1 is MNHEY and CDR2 is SVGAGI. The CDR3 runs 17 residues. For the CDR3, the DNA is TGTGCCAGCAGTTACTCATCTGGGCGGGAGGCAGACAATGAGCAGTTCTTC. Encoded protein: CASSYSSGREADNEQFF.

This clonotype was seen at least ten times. This sequence joins TRBV11-2 and TRBJ2-3; TRBD2 agrees at 11 bases. The junction had 7 bases not matched to a gene; V was cut back by 6 bases and J by 2 bases. The V gene's germline CDR1 is SGHAT and CDR2 FQNNGV. CDR3 length: 16 residues. DNA for the CDR3: TGTGCCAGCAGACCACTAGCGGGGGCCCCCACAGATACGCAGTATTTT. It codes for CASRPLAGAPTDTQYF.

With regard to this clonotype: Relative to the germline gene, one junction end is altered; a read error may explain this. The CDR3 here is CASSLGQGPYNGQFF. CDR3 DNA sequence: TGTGCCAGCAGTCTGGGACAGGGACCCTACAATGGGCAGTTCTTC. The rearrangement joins TRBV28 to TRBJ2-1, with 9 bases that match TRBD1. The germline V gene encodes CDR1 MDHEN and CDR2 SYDVKM. The CDR3 has 15 amino acids.

This clonotype has just a few counts. The V gene is TRBV30, the J gene TRBJ2-7; possible D gene TRBD1, 5 bases. Trimming took 2 bases from V and 7 from J, leaving 12 bases between them. Germline values: CDR1 GTSNPN, CDR2 SVGIG (reference sequence). The length of the CDR3 is 12 residues. The CDR3 region has the DNA TGTGCCTGGAGTAAGGACACCCTGGAGCAGTACTTC. Amino acid sequence: CAWSKDTLEQYF.

V usage is TRBV20-1 and J usage is TRBJ1-4; D is ambiguous. The ends were cut back, 2 bases at V and 8 bases at J, with 12 bases in the middle. Germline CDR1 and CDR2: DFQATT and SNEGSKA (reference sequence). The CDR3 totals 13 residues. The CDR3 loop reads CSARSGRQEKLFF. The CDR3 coding sequence is TGCAGTGCTAGATCCGGGAGGCAGGAAAAACTGTTTTTT.

V usage is TRBV20-1 and J usage is TRBJ2-1; the D is unclear. The CDR3 consists of 16 residues. CDR1 DFQATT and CDR2 SNEGSKA come from the germline V gene (reference sequence). Trimming took off 6 bases at V and 9 bases at J, with 27 bases between the two ends. The CDR3 bases are TGCAGTGCCATCCCATCCCAGCGTGGTTGGCGCGGTGAGCAGTTCTTC. It encodes CSAIPSQRGWRGEQFF.

This clonotype was found a few times. J is TRBJ2-1 and V is TRBV20-1; 10 bases map to TRBD1. J gave up 8 bases and V 8 bases, and 6 bases lay outside the gene matches. The CDR3 totals 12 residues. The germline V gene encodes CDR1 DFQATT and CDR2 SNEGSKA (reference sequence). The CDR3 DNA sequence: TGCAGTTCTGACAGGGGGCGGGATGAGCAGTTCTTC. Translation gives CSSDRGRDEQFF.

V is TRBV2 and J is TRBJ1-2; possibly TRBD1 for D (5 bases). Deletions cut 7 bases from V and 4 bases from J, with 16 bases between. Germline V gene data show CDR1 as SNHLY and CDR2 as FYNNEI. The CDR3 spans 14 residues. The CDR3 protein is CASISAGVSYGYTF. CDR3 sequence (DNA): TGTGCCAGCATTTCCGCGGGGGTCAGCTATGGCTACACCTTC.

This clonotype was seen a single time. The junction departs from the called germline gene at one end, perhaps through a read error. The genes are TRBV12-3 or TRBV12-4 and TRBJ1-5; tentatively, D is TRBD1 (5 bases). The CDR3 is 13 residues long. The CDR3 coding sequence is TGTGTCAGCAGCCCTGACAGTGGGCAGCCCCAGCATTTT. Amino acid sequence: CVSSPDSGQPQHF.

V usage is TRBV7-8 and J usage is TRBJ1-3, with 9 bases aligning to TRBD1. Looked up from germline, CDR1 is SGHVS and CDR2 is FQNEAQ. The CDR3 length is 16 residues. Trimming took 5 bases from V and 0 from J; bases not matched to a gene: 5. This CDR3 reads CASSPTGGNSGNTIYF. CDR3 bases: TGTGCCAGCAGCCCGACAGGGGGAAACTCTGGAAACACCATATATTTT. The variable domain in full, completed from reference TRBV7-8 and TRBJ1-3, reads GAGVSQSPRYKVAKRGQDVALRCDPISGHVSLFWYQQALGQGPEFLTYFQNEAQLDKSGLPSDRFFAERPEGSVSTLKIQRTQQEDSAVYLCASSPTGGNSGNTIYFGEGSWLTVV.

This clonotype was detected a few times. The chain combines TRBV4-1 with TRBJ2-3, with a weak D call TRBD1 (5 bases). Trimming shortened V by 4 bases and J by 1 base, and 15 bases separated the two germline ends. The length of the CDR3 is 16 residues. Germline CDR1 reads MGHRA; CDR2 reads YSYEKL. The CDR3 DNA is TGCGCCAGCAGCCCCTGGGCGGACACGCGCACAGATACGCAGTATTTT. Amino acid sequence: CASSPWADTRTDTQYF.

This clonotype was counted a few times. The chain employs TRBV20-1 and TRBJ2-5, with D maybe TRBD2 (7 bases). CDR3 length: 11 residues. V lost 1 base, J lost 11 bases, and 11 bases lay in between. CDR1 is DFQATT and CDR2 is SNEGSKA in the germline V gene (reference sequence). CDR3 bases: TGCAGTGCTAGAGTTGGGGGGGCACAGTACTTC. Residues: CSARVGGAQYF.

The J gene is TRBJ2-7, the V gene TRBV9; 7 positions match TRBD1. The V gene's germline CDR1 is SGDLS and CDR2 YYNGEE. The ends lost 1 base at V and 2 bases at J; junction bases unmatched: 9. The CDR3 totals 16 residues. The CDR3 spells CASSVTPYDRAYEQYF. The CDR3 nucleotides read TGTGCCAGCAGCGTAACGCCCTACGACAGGGCCTACGAGCAGTACTTC.

This clonotype was seen more than once but under ten times. V is TRBV10-3 and J is TRBJ2-3; D is possibly TRBD1 (5 bases). V lost 6 bases and J 0 bases, leaving 19 bases between the germline ends. The CDR3 totals 17 residues. CDR1 is ENHRY and CDR2 is SYGVKD in the germline V gene. The CDR3 region has the DNA TGTGCCATCAGGGACCTTGGGGCCCTACATAGCACAGATACGCAGTATTTT. It encodes CAIRDLGALHSTDTQYF.

There are a few counts of this clonotype. V usage is TRBV28 and J usage is TRBJ1-5; no firm D call. Per the germline V gene, CDR1 is MDHEN and CDR2 is SYDVKM. The CDR3 has 15 amino acids. Trimming took 4 bases from V and 3 from J, leaving 13 bases between them. CDR3: CASSSRRRINQPQHF. CDR3 DNA: TGTGCCAGCAGTTCCCGTCGACGGATCAATCAGCCCCAGCATTTT.

The J gene is TRBJ2-7, the V gene TRBV6-6; 8 bases line up with TRBD2. V shed 0 bases, J shed 5 bases, and the junction held 6 bases outside the gene matches. Germline values: CDR1 MNHNY, CDR2 SVGAGI (reference sequence). CDR3 length equals 15 residues. In DNA form, the CDR3 reads TGTGCCAGCAGTTACTCGTCCAGCGGGGGCCACGAGCAGTACTTC. It encodes CASSYSSSGGHEQYF.

The rearrangement joins TRBV7-9 to TRBJ2-1; 9 bases map to TRBD2. The CDR3 sequence is 17 residues long. V shed 1 base, J shed 4 bases, and the junction held 8 bases outside the gene matches. Germline values: CDR1 SEHNR, CDR2 FQNEAQ (reference sequence). In DNA, the CDR3 is TGTGCCAGCAGCTTAGGGGGCGCTAGCGGGACTTACAATGAGCAGTTCTTC. Amino acid sequence: CASSLGGASGTYNEQFF.

The V call is TRBV27, the J call TRBJ1-1, with 7 bases that match TRBD1. Looked up from germline, CDR1 is MNHEY and CDR2 is SMNVEV (reference sequence). The length of the CDR3 is 15 residues. V lost 1 base and J lost 3; bases outside the gene matches: 5. The CDR3 loop reads CASSLFYRGYTEAFF. DNA of the CDR3: TGTGCCAGCAGTTTATTCTACAGGGGTTACACTGAAGCTTTCTTT.

This clonotype occurred a few times. This sequence joins TRBV5-4 and TRBJ2-1; D call uncertain. Germline V gene sequence: CDR1 SGHNT, CDR2 YYREEE (reference sequence). The V and J ends lost 0 bases and 6 bases respectively, with 10 bases between them. The CDR3 covers 14 residues. The CDR3 here is CASSLGGPRNEQFF. The CDR3 DNA sequence: TGTGCCAGCAGCTTGGGTGGGCCCCGCAATGAGCAGTTCTTC.

The CDR3 DNA follows: TGCGCCAGCAGCGGAGGGGGGGGCCTAAGGGCAGATACGCAGTATTTT. Translation: CASSGGGGLRADTQYF. The gene calls are TRBV5-1 and TRBJ2-3; TRBD2 is a possible D gene (7 bases). The CDR3 is made up of 16 amino acids. Per the germline V gene, CDR1 is SGHRS and CDR2 is YFSETQ. Between the trimmed V and J ends, which lost 4 bases and 4 bases, there was a span of 19 bases.

The chain combines TRBV7-8 with TRBJ2-1, with 8 bases that match TRBD2. This CDR3 is 16 amino acids long. The J segment lost 2 bases and the V segment lost 1 base, leaving 4 bases of the junction unmatched. Germline V lookup: CDR1 SGHVS, CDR2 FQNEAQ. Here the CDR3 reads CASSLVFGGAYNEQFF. In nucleotides, the CDR3 is TGTGCCAGCAGCTTAGTCTTCGGGGGGGCCTACAATGAGCAGTTCTTC.

The chain employs TRBV27 and TRBJ2-3, with D perhaps TRBD1 (6 bases). There are 15 residues in the CDR3. Germline CDR1 reads MNHEY; CDR2 reads SMNVEV (reference sequence). Trimming cost V 3 bases and J 1 base, with 11 bases left between them. Here the CDR3 reads CASSFIPGGTDTQYF. As DNA, the CDR3 is TGTGCCAGCAGTTTCATCCCAGGGGGCACAGATACGCAGTATTTT.

V and J are TRBV12-3 or TRBV12-4 and TRBJ2-7, with 9 bases matching TRBD2. The CDR3 contains 14 residues. V lost 5 bases, J lost 2 bases, and 4 bases stayed unmatched. DNA for the CDR3: TGTGCCAGCAGTCACAGCGGGAGGCCCTACGAGCAGTACTTC. Translated: CASSHSGRPYEQYF.

This clonotype was seen many times. V and J are TRBV12-3 or TRBV12-4 and TRBJ1-2, with D unclear. This CDR3 is built from 13 residues. Trimming pared 1 base from V and 4 bases from J, leaving 7 bases between. The CDR3 loop is CASSLGQIYGYTF. In DNA, the CDR3 is TGTGCCAGCAGTTTAGGGCAGATCTATGGCTACACCTTC.

This clonotype was seen a handful of times. The V gene is TRBV4-1, the J gene TRBJ2-1; 10 bases align to TRBD2. The junction had 9 bases not matched to a gene; V was cut back by 3 bases and J by 4 bases. This CDR3 has 17 residues. Per the germline V gene, CDR1 is MGHRA and CDR2 is YSYEKL. DNA of the CDR3: TGCGCCAGCAGCCATCCTAGCGGGGGATCGGCGTACAATGAGCAGTTCTTC. Translating it yields CASSHPSGGSAYNEQFF.

This clonotype was seen ten or more times. Mismatch with germline at one junction end may stem from a read error. The rearrangement uses TRBV5-1 and TRBJ2-3; 11 nucleotides line up with TRBD2. Germline-derived CDR1 and CDR2 are SGHRS and YFSETQ. The CDR3 has 14 amino acids. DNA of the CDR3: TGTGCCAGCAGTTTACTAGCGGGAGCAGATACGCAGTATTTT. Amino acids: CASSLLAGADTQYF.

This clonotype was seen more than once but under ten times. The chain links TRBV6-5 to TRBJ2-7; the match to TRBD2 covers 12 bases. J was trimmed by 6 bases and V by 6 bases; bases with no gene match: 6. The V gene's germline CDR1 is MNHEY and CDR2 SVGAGI. The CDR3 has 14 residues. In nucleotides, the CDR3 is TGTGCCAGCAGGCGACTAGCGGGAGATTTCGAGCAGTACTTC. Translation: CASRRLAGDFEQYF.

This chain links TRBV5-1 with TRBJ1-1; 8 bases are a match to TRBD1. The germline V gene has CDR1 SGHRS and CDR2 YFSETQ. After removal of 5 bases from V and 4 bases from J, the junction contained 7 bases not matched to a gene. The CDR3 contains 14 residues. The CDR3 spells CASSRDTGGTEAFF. CDR3 in DNA: TGCGCCAGCAGTCGCGATACAGGGGGCACTGAAGCTTTCTTT.